Detailed here is one T cell receptor (beta chain). What this receptor recognizes is not known. No base quality values were provided; no much bigger clone lies one nucleotide off. This specimen belongs to a study of blood T cell repertoires in COVID-19 (dated by TCRdb to 2020 to 2021). As for the study more broadly: Samples from collaborators originated in the United States, Italy and Spain and spanned both the acute and convalescent phases of COVID-19. Subjects who had been exposed to COVID-19, were actively infected with it, or had recovered from it provided the deeply sampled blood TCRbeta repertoires that made up the dataset. The samples were drawn from two sources: the first 160 participants of the ongoing ImmuneRACE study, and 950 to 1,500 subjects contributed by 6 global collaborators. Nearly every sample came with metadata listing a de-identified subject ID, COVID-19 status, age in years and sex. HLA class I and class II types, where available, came from metadata supplied by the sample provider rather than from assay-based typing. The repertoires were released in a freely available public database meant as a resource for research on the immune response to SARS-CoV-2. The prospective study material was composed of cDNA or gDNA derived from T cells, B-cell-depleted T cells, or PBMCs.

Each collaborating institution followed its own protocols to collect whole blood in K2EDTA tubes. For TCRbeta analysis, collaborators shipped samples in one of three forms: frozen whole blood, isolated PBMCs, or DNA extracted from either of those sample types. General conclusions and limits of the study: The quantity of clinical and demographic metadata differed by source and by participant and was supplied without curation.

TCRbeta CDR3 regions were amplified from genomic DNA using the immunoSEQ Assay, a bias-controlled multiplex PCR. Under the source paper's analysis protocol: The number of nucleated cells in each sample was estimated from the amplification of reference gene primers within the assay. Sequence reads were collapsed and filtered to measure the absolute abundance of every unique TCRbeta CDR3 rearrangement. For each sample, productive Simpson clonality was calculated by taking the square root of Simpson's diversity index across productive rearrangements. Held by TCRdb, this immuneACCESS table contains in-frame sequences only and omits some clones. Under half of the omission traces to an unresolved V gene where checked; the cause of the rest is unknown. V and J calls and clone size are those listed in that table; D and trimming were worked out from the DNA. The sample table records 75,000 to 100,000 clones; roughly 84% of these occur just once. The ten largest clones take up roughly 4.5% of the sample.

Source material: peripheral blood. The sequence was obtained from a woman older than 75 with acute or convalescent COVID-19.

CDR3 sequence: CASSLDRLTSTDTQYF. The DNA sequence follows: TGTGCCAGCAGCTTGGACCGACTAACCAGCACAGATACGCAGTATTTT. The receptor chain draws on TRBV5-5 and TRBJ2-3; a weak D assignment points to TRBD2 (5 bases agree). CDR1 and CDR2 were assigned from the germline V gene (reference sequence) as SGHKS and YYEKEE. Relative to germline, V is 0 bases shorter and J is 0 bases shorter, with 11 bases between their ends. Measured from the cysteine to the phenylalanine, the CDR3 is 16 residues long. Only the CDR3 DNA is retained, 48 bases long and in frame from the first base.